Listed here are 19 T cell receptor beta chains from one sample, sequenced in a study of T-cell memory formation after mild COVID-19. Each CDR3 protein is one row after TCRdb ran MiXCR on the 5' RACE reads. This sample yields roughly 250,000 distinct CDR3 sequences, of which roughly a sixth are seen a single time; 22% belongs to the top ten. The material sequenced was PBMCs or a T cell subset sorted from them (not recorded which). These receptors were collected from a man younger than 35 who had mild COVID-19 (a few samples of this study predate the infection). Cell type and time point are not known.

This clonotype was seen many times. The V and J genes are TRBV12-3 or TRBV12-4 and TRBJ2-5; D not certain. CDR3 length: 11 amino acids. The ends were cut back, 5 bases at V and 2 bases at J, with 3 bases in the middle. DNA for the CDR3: TGTGCCAGCAGTAAACAAGAGACCCAGTACTTC. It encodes CASSKQETQYF.

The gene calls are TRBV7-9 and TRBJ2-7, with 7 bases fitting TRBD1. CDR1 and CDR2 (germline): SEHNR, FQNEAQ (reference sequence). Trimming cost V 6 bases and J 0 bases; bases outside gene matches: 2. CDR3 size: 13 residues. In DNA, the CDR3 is TGTGCCAGCAGAACAGGGGACTCCTACGAGCAGTACTTC. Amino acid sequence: CASRTGDSYEQYF.

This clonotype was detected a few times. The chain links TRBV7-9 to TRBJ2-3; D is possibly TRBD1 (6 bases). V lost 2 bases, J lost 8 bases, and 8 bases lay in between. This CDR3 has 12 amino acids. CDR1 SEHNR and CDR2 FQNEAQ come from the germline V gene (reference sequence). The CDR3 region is CASSLPQGTQYF. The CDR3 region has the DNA TGTGCCAGCAGCTTACCACAGGGTACGCAGTATTTT.

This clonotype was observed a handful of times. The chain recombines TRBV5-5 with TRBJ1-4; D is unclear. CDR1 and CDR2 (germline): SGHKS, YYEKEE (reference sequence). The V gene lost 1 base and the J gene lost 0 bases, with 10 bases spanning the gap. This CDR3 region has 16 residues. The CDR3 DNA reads TGTGCCAGCAGCTTGAGGACGGGAGCAACTAATGAAAAACTGTTTTTT. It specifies CASSLRTGATNEKLFF.

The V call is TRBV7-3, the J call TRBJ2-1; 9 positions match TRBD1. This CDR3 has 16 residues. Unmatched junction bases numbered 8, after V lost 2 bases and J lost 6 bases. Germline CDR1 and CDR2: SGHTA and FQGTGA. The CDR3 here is CASSLAPGTGRNEQFF. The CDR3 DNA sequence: TGTGCCAGCAGCTTAGCCCCCGGGACAGGGCGCAATGAGCAGTTCTTC.

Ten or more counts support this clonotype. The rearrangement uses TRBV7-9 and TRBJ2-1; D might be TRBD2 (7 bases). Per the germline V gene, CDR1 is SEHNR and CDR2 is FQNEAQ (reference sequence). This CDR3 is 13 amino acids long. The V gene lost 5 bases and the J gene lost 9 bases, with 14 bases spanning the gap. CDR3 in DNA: TGTGCCAGCAGCCGGGGAGGGGGAAGTGAGCAGTTCTTC. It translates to CASSRGGGSEQFF. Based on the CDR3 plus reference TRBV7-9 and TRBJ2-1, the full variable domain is DTGVSQNPRHKITKRGQNVTFRCDPISEHNRLYWYRQTLGQGPEFLTYFQNEAQLEKSRLLSDRFSAERPKGSFSTLEIQRTEQGDSAMYLCASSRGGGSEQFFGPGTRLTVL.

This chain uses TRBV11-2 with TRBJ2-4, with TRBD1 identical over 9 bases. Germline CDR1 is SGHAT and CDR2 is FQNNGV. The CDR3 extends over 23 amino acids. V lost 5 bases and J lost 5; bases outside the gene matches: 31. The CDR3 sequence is CASSPNYLVTEGTQDRGENIQYF. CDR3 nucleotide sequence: TGTGCCAGCAGCCCAAACTACCTTGTGACGGAAGGCACCCAGGACAGGGGAGAAAACATTCAGTACTTC.

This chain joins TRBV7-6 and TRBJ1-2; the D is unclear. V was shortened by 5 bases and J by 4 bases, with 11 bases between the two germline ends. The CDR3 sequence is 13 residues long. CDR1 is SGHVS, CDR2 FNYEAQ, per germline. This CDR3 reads CASSPRAAYGYTF. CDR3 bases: TGTGCCAGCAGCCCACGGGCAGCCTATGGCTACACCTTC.

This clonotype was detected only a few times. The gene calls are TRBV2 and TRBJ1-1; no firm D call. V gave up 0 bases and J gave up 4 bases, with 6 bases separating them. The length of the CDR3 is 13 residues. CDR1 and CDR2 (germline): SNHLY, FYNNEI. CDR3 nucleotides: TGTGCCAGCAGTGAAGCCCCAGGCACTGAAGCTTTCTTT. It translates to CASSEAPGTEAFF.

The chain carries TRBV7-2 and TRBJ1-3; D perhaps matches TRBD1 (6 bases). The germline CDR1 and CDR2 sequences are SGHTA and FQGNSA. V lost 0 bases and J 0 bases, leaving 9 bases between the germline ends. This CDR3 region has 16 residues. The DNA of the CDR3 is TGTGCCAGCAGCTTAGCAGGGGGGTACTCTGGAAACACCATATATTTT. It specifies CASSLAGGYSGNTIYF.

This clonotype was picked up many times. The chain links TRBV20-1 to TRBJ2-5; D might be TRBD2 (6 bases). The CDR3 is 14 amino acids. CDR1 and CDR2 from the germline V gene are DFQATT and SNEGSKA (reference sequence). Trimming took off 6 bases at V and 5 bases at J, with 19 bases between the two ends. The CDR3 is CSATRLEGTETQYF. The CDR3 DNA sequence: TGCAGTGCCACACGACTAGAGGGGACGGAGACCCAGTACTTC.

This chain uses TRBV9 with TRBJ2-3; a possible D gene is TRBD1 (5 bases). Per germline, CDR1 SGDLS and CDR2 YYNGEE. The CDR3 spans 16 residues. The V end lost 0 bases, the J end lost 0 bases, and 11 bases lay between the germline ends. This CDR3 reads CASSVGGATSTDTQYF. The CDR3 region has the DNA TGTGCCAGCAGCGTAGGGGGCGCCACTAGCACAGATACGCAGTATTTT.

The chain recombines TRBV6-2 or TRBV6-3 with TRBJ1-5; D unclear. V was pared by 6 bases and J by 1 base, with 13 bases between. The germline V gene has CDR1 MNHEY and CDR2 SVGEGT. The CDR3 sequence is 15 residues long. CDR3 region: CASRTYTASNQPQHF. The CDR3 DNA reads TGTGCCAGCAGAACCTACACAGCCAGCAATCAGCCCCAGCATTTT.

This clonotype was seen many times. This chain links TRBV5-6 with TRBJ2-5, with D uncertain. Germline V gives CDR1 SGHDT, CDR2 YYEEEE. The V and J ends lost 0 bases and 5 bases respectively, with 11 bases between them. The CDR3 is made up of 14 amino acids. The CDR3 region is CASSLDVGWETQYF. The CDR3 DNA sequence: TGTGCCAGCAGCTTGGATGTTGGGTGGGAGACCCAGTACTTC. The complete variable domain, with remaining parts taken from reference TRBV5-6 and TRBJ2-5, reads DAGVTQSPTHLIKTRGQQVTLRCSPKSGHDTVSWYQQALGQGPQFIFQYYEEEERQRGNFPDRFSGHQFPNYSSELNVNALLLGDSALYLCASSLDVGWETQYFGPGTRLLVL.

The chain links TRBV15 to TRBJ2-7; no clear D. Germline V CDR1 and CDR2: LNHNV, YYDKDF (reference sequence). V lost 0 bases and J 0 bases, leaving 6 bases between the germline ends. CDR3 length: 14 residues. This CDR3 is CATSRDRNSYEQYF. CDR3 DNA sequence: TGTGCCACCAGCAGAGATAGGAACTCCTACGAGCAGTACTTC.

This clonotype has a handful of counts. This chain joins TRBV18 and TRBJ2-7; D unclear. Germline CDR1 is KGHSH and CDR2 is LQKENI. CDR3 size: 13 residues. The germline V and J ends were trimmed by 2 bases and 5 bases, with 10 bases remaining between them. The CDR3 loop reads CASSPGHFDEQYF. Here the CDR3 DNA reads TGTGCCAGCTCACCAGGCCATTTCGACGAGCAGTACTTC.

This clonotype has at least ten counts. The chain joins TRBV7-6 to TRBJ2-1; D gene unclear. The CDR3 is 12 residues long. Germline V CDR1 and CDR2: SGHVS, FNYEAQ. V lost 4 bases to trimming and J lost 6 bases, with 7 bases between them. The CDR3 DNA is TGTGCCAGCAGCTCGGACGGCAATGAGCAGTTCTTC. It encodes CASSSDGNEQFF.

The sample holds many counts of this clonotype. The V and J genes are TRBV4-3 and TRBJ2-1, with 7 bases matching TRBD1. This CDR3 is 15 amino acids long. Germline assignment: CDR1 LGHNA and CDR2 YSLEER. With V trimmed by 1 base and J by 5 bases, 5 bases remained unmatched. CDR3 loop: CASSQATGPHNEQFF. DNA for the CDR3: TGCGCCAGCAGCCAAGCGACAGGGCCCCACAATGAGCAGTTCTTC.

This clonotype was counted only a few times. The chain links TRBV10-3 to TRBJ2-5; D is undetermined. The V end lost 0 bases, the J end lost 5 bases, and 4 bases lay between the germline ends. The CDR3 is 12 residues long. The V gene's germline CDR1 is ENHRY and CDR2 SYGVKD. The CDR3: CAISESFETQYF. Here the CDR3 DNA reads TGTGCCATCAGTGAGTCGTTTGAGACCCAGTACTTC.